The 29 T cell receptor beta chains below come from one sample, sequenced in a study of cytomegalovirus exposure and HLA in healthy donors. The PCR was carried out with 60 Vbeta primers and 13 Jbeta primers. TCRdb's copy holds only in-frame clones and misses some; the assay was immunoSEQ multiplex PCR. The sample has about 160,000 clones, around 74% seen once; the top ten hold 2% to 2.5%. Source material: PBMCs. The source of these receptors is a female donor in good health and CMV-seronegative.

J is TRBJ1-3 and V is TRBV29-1, with 8 positions matching TRBD1. Trimming removed 0 bases from V and 2 bases from J; junction bases left unmatched: 0. Germline V gene sequence: CDR1 SQVTM, CDR2 ANQGSEA. The CDR3 is 14 amino acids. In DNA form, the CDR3 reads TGCAGCGTTGAAGAGGACAGGGCTGGAAACACCATATATTTT. Encoded protein: CSVEEDRAGNTIYF.

The chain employs TRBV5-1 and TRBJ2-7; D is possibly TRBD1 (6 bases). The V and J ends lost 3 bases and 2 bases respectively, with 15 bases between them. Germline CDR1 reads SGHRS; CDR2 reads YFSETQ. The CDR3 contains 15 residues. The CDR3 DNA is TGCGCCAGCAGCTCCCAGGGGCCTGGAGCCTACGAGCAGTACTTC. Its protein product is CASSSQGPGAYEQYF.

This clone was counted once. V usage is TRBV9 and J usage is TRBJ2-1, with a tentative D call TRBD2 (6 bases). The CDR3 sequence is 15 residues long. Trimming pared 0 bases from V and 0 bases from J, leaving 7 bases between. Germline CDR1 and CDR2: SGDLS and YYNGEE. CDR3 amino acids: CASSVAGDSYNEQFF. The DNA of the CDR3 is TGTGCCAGCAGCGTAGCGGGAGACTCCTACAATGAGCAGTTCTTC.

The chain couples TRBV6-1 to TRBJ1-2, with no clear D. V was pared by 0 bases and J by 12 bases, with 11 bases between. Germline values: CDR1 MNHNS, CDR2 SASEGT. The CDR3 sequence is 12 residues long. The CDR3 nucleotides are TGTGCCAGCAGTGAAGCGCTTCGGGTAAACACCTTC. Protein product: CASSEALRVNTF.

This clone showed up just a few times. The sample contains more than one DNA sequence encoding this CDR3. The chain combines TRBV5-1 with TRBJ1-3, with D possibly being TRBD1 (5 bases). V dropped 4 bases and J dropped 1 base, with 9 bases sitting between them. This CDR3 region has 14 residues. CDR1 and CDR2 (germline): SGHRS, YFSETQ. The CDR3 coding sequence is TGCGCCAGCAGCCCCGGGGGGTCTGGAAACACCATATATTTT. The encoded protein is CASSPGGSGNTIYF.

This clone was found a few times. Here the CDR3 reads CAISESGTGGKPQHF. The CDR3 DNA reads as TGTGCCATCAGTGAGTCGGGGACAGGGGGAAAGCCCCAGCATTTT. This chain joins TRBV10-3 and TRBJ1-5; 11 bases are shared with TRBD1. Per germline, CDR1 ENHRY and CDR2 SYGVKD. The CDR3 consists of 15 residues. Losses at the gene ends were 0 bases for V and 8 bases for J; bases not matched to a gene: 3.

The genes are TRBV13 and TRBJ2-1, with TRBD1 as a possible D gene (5 bases). Trimming removed 0 bases at V and 10 bases at J, with 7 bases between. This CDR3 is built from 12 residues. In germline, CDR1 is PRHDT, CDR2 FYEKMQ (reference sequence). The DNA of the CDR3 is TGTGCCAGCAGCTTAGGTTGGGGCGAGCAGTTCTTC. It specifies CASSLGWGEQFF.

This clone turned up a few times. J is TRBJ2-7 and V is TRBV11-3; 8 bases fit TRBD1. The CDR3 sequence is 13 residues long. The J segment lost 7 bases and the V segment lost 4 bases, leaving 6 bases of the junction unmatched. CDR1 is SGHNT and CDR2 is YENEEA in the germline V gene. The CDR3 DNA is TGTGCCAGCAGCTCCACGGGACAGGAAGAGCAGTACTTC. Translation gives CASSSTGQEEQYF. Together with reference TRBV11-3 and TRBJ2-7, the CDR3 gives the full variable domain: EAGVVQSPRYKIIEKKQPVAFWCNPISGHNTLYWYLQNLGQGPELLIRYENEEAVDDSQLPKDRFSAERLKGVDSTLKIQPAELGDSAVYLCASSSTGQEEQYFGPGTRLTVT.

The chain joins TRBV5-1 to TRBJ2-3; D perhaps matches TRBD1 (6 bases). V was shortened by 0 bases and J by 5 bases, with 10 bases between the two germline ends. The CDR3 is made up of 14 amino acids. In germline, CDR1 is SGHRS, CDR2 YFSETQ. CDR3 DNA sequence: TGCGCCAGCAGCTTGGGGGGGCCGGGAGATACGCAGTATTTT. This gives the protein CASSLGGPGDTQYF.

This clone was seen a single time. This rearrangement joins TRBV19 to TRBJ1-1; D might be TRBD1 (6 bases). Trimming removed 3 bases at V and 1 base at J, with 6 bases between. The CDR3 contains 13 residues. Germline V gives CDR1 LNHDA, CDR2 SQIVND (reference sequence). This CDR3 is CASSMGQNTEAFF. Here the CDR3 DNA reads TGTGCCAGTAGTATGGGACAGAACACTGAAGCTTTCTTT.

This clone was counted between two and nine times. The chain uses TRBV9 and TRBJ2-1; D is perhaps TRBD1 (5 bases). The CDR3 covers 14 residues. Germline CDR1 and CDR2: SGDLS and YYNGEE. The ends were cut back, 1 base at V and 8 bases at J, with 13 bases in the middle. CDR3 region: CASSVSGYPDEQFF. The CDR3 DNA reads as TGTGCCAGCAGCGTATCAGGGTATCCGGATGAGCAGTTCTTC.

The J gene is TRBJ1-1, the V gene TRBV30; 8 nucleotides agree with TRBD1. The V segment lost 8 bases and the J segment 4 bases; nucleotides outside the gene matches: 9. The germline V gene encodes CDR1 GTSNPN and CDR2 SVGIG (reference sequence). The CDR3 is made up of 13 amino acids. In nucleotides, the CDR3 is TGTGCCGAACAGGGGGATAGGGGCACTGAAGCTTTCTTT. Translation: CAEQGDRGTEAFF.

The rearrangement links TRBV5-6 to TRBJ2-5; D unclear. Germline CDR1 reads SGHDT; CDR2 reads YYEEEE. CDR3 length equals 16 residues. V dropped 3 bases and J dropped 1 base, with 16 bases sitting between them. The CDR3 reads CASSYAVLASQETQYF. The CDR3 DNA sequence: TGTGCCAGCAGCTACGCAGTCCTGGCTAGCCAAGAGACCCAGTACTTC.

V is TRBV19 and J is TRBJ2-1; TRBD2 matches 8 bases. The CDR3 is made up of 15 amino acids. V lost 2 bases and J lost 8; bases outside the gene matches: 8. Germline V gene lookup returns CDR1 LNHDA and CDR2 SQIVND (reference sequence). CDR3 amino acids: CASSIYGGAGDEQFF. The CDR3, as DNA: TGTGCCAGTAGTATATACGGGGGGGCTGGGGATGAGCAGTTCTTC.

The chain joins TRBV6-5 to TRBJ1-1, with D uncertain. CDR3 length: 14 residues. The germline V gene has CDR1 MNHEY and CDR2 SVGAGI. The V and J ends lost 3 bases and 1 base respectively, with 9 bases between them. The CDR3 loop reads CASSYALPNTEAFF. As DNA, the CDR3 is TGTGCCAGCAGTTATGCACTCCCGAACACTGAAGCTTTCTTT.

This clone was counted once. The CDR3 loop is CASSFLPTGPNEKLFF. The DNA for the CDR3 is TGTGCCAGCAGCTTCCTACCCACAGGACCTAATGAAAAACTGTTTTTT. The chain uses TRBV7-9 and TRBJ1-4; possible D gene TRBD1, 5 bases. This CDR3 region has 16 residues. Germline V gives CDR1 SEHNR, CDR2 FQNEAQ (reference sequence). V was clipped by 3 bases and J by 3 bases, with 14 bases between them.

V gene TRBV11-2 combines with J gene TRBJ1-2; a weak D match, TRBD1 (5 bases). Germline lookup yields CDR1 SGHAT and CDR2 FQNNGV. The CDR3 totals 13 residues. V lost 0 bases to trimming and J lost 8 bases, with 10 bases between them. The DNA of the CDR3 is TGTGCCAGCAGCTTAGAAGGGGTAACGGGCTACACCTTC. It translates to CASSLEGVTGYTF.

On this clone itself: Distinct nucleotide sequences in the sample also encode this CDR3. This sequence joins TRBV5-1 and TRBJ1-1, with a tentative D call TRBD1 (5 bases). V lost 1 base and J lost 1, with 5 bases in between. This CDR3 has 13 amino acids. Germline-derived CDR1 and CDR2 are SGHRS and YFSETQ. CDR3 region: CASSLRGNTEAFF. CDR3 nucleotide sequence: TGCGCCAGCAGCTTGAGGGGGAACACTGAAGCTTTCTTT.

The genes are TRBV7-2 and TRBJ1-6, with 7 bases identical to TRBD1. This CDR3 is built from 17 residues. After removal of 1 base from V and 0 bases from J, the junction contained 3 bases not matched to a gene. Germline V CDR1 and CDR2: SGHTA, FQGNSA. CDR3 in DNA: TGTGCCAGCAGCTTAGAGGACAGGAGCTCCTATAATTCACCCCTCCACTTT. Protein: CASSLEDRSSYNSPLHF.

The rearrangement links TRBV2 to TRBJ1-5; D remains ambiguous. Trimming pared 2 bases from V and 0 bases from J, leaving 5 bases between. This CDR3 contains 14 residues. Germline V gene sequence: CDR1 SNHLY, CDR2 FYNNEI. As DNA, the CDR3 is TGTGCCAGCAGTGAACTTTATAGCAATCAGCCCCAGCATTTT. Its protein product is CASSELYSNQPQHF.

The genes are TRBV19 and TRBJ2-2; the D is unclear. The CDR3 sequence is 13 residues long. V lost 6 bases to trimming and J lost 5 bases, with 10 bases between them. Germline CDR1 is LNHDA and CDR2 is SQIVND (reference sequence). For the CDR3, the DNA is TGTGCCAGTAGAATAACGGGTACCGGGGAGCTGTTTTTT. Encoded protein: CASRITGTGELFF. Filled out from reference TRBV19 and TRBJ2-2, the complete variable domain reads DGGITQSPKYLFRKEGQNVTLSCEQNLNHDAMYWYRQDPGQGLRLIYYSQIVNDFQKGDIAEGYSVSREKKESFPLTVTSAQKNPTAFYLCASRITGTGELFFGEGSRLTVL.

The rearrangement joins TRBV19 to TRBJ1-2; D is undetermined. CDR1 LNHDA and CDR2 SQIVND come from the germline V gene (reference sequence). This CDR3 has 14 amino acids. The germline V and J ends were trimmed by 1 base and 4 bases, with 10 bases remaining between them. Written as DNA, the CDR3 is TGTGCCAGTAGTATAGCCGGAGGTCCCTATGGCTACACCTTC. Its translation is CASSIAGGPYGYTF.

The rearrangement uses TRBV5-1 and TRBJ1-2; weak D call: TRBD1 (6 bases). Trimming removed 4 bases at V and 8 bases at J, with 15 bases between. The germline CDR1 and CDR2 sequences are SGHRS and YFSETQ. This CDR3 region has 13 residues. The CDR3 reads CASSADSIWGYTF. The CDR3 nucleotides read TGCGCCAGCAGCGCGGACAGCATTTGGGGCTACACCTTC.

The chain carries TRBV29-1 and TRBJ2-5, with D unclear. Trimming removed 4 bases from V and 5 bases from J, with 17 bases in between. The CDR3 extends over 14 amino acids. CDR1 is SQVTM, CDR2 ANQGSEA, per germline. CDR3 sequence (DNA): TGCAGCGTTGTAGCCGGTAGTGGATGGGAGACCCAGTACTTC. Translation: CSVVAGSGWETQYF.

This clone has just a few counts. This chain links TRBV29-1 with TRBJ2-7; 10 positions match TRBD2. The germline gives CDR1 SQVTM, CDR2 ANQGSEA. The trim removed 4 bases at V and 2 bases at J, leaving 5 bases unmatched. The CDR3 totals 14 residues. DNA of the CDR3: TGCAGCGTTGCAGGGACTAGCGATACCTACGAGCAGTACTTC. It yields the protein CSVAGTSDTYEQYF.

The chain links TRBV10-3 to TRBJ2-3; TRBD2 aligns across 13 bases. Per the germline V gene, CDR1 is ENHRY and CDR2 is SYGVKD. The CDR3 spans 21 residues. J was trimmed by 6 bases and V by 0 bases; bases with no gene match: 18. The CDR3 DNA reads TGTGCCATCAGTGAGTCCCCCTATCAGATCGAAACTAGCGGGGGGGCCGATACGCAGTATTTT. Protein sequence: CAISESPYQIETSGGADTQYF.

The V call is TRBV30, the J call TRBJ1-5; 10 bases agree with TRBD1. The V segment lost 3 bases and the J segment 3 bases; nucleotides outside the gene matches: 2. Germline V CDR1 and CDR2: GTSNPN, SVGIG (reference sequence). There are 14 residues in the CDR3. CDR3 nucleotide sequence: TGTGCCTGGAGGACAGGGGGCCTCAATCAGCCCCAGCATTTT. This sequence encodes CAWRTGGLNQPQHF.

This rearrangement joins TRBV6-5 to TRBJ2-3, with 9 bases aligning to TRBD1. CDR3 length: 14 amino acids. After removal of 5 bases from V and 5 bases from J, the junction contained 5 bases not matched to a gene. Germline V gene data show CDR1 as MNHEY and CDR2 as SVGAGI. CDR3 bases: TGTGCCAGCAGTCCCGGGACAGGGTTAGATACGCAGTATTTT. This translates into CASSPGTGLDTQYF.

This clone was detected once. This chain connects TRBV27 to TRBJ2-7, with 7 bases aligning to TRBD1. Unmatched junction bases numbered 2, after V lost 1 base and J lost 2 bases. The CDR3 extends over 14 amino acids. Looked up from germline, CDR1 is MNHEY and CDR2 is SMNVEV (reference sequence). CDR3 loop: CASSLYGTAYEQYF. The CDR3 DNA is TGTGCCAGCAGTTTATACGGGACAGCCTACGAGCAGTACTTC.